These 10 T cell receptor beta chains came from one sample sequenced in a study of regulatory T cells in long-lasting Graves disease (dated by TCRdb to the early 2020s). The time point label, read with the paper, signifies: newly diagnosed GD, antithyroid drugs for less than 3 months. For both TCR sequencing and RNA sequencing, RNA was extracted from PBMCs in TRIzol. The receptor library was made with multiplex PCR. The sequencing machine was an Illumina HiSeq 4000. To build TCR beta libraries, CDR3 regions were amplified by Arm-PCR using iRepertoire HTBI primers. The public sequencing data were trimmed at Q25 with fastp and processed into clonotypes with MiXCR by TCRdb, which kept only in-frame beta chains. Rows with one shared CDR3 protein collapse into an entry with the most common genes and DNA. Across this sample there are roughly 530,000 distinct CDR3 sequences, with about 16% seen only once. 20% to 25% of the sample belongs to the ten largest clones.

A further study also used this sample, focusing on T cells in Graves' hyperthyroidism and ophthalmopathy.

The source was peripheral blood mononuclear cells (PBMCs), collected at new diagnosis, from a patient treated with antithyroid drugs. The source is a woman aged 40 to 65 with Graves disease. Donor details come from another sample of the same person, matched by shared clones.

This clonotype was observed at least ten times. The chain uses TRBV7-8 and TRBJ2-1; D gene unclear. The V end lost 1 base, the J end lost 7 bases, and 11 bases lay between the germline ends. The CDR3 is 14 residues long. Per the germline V gene, CDR1 is SGHVS and CDR2 is FQNEAQ. Here the CDR3 DNA reads TGTGCCAGCAGCTTAGTGGGCAATTATAATGAGCAGTTCTTC. Amino acid sequence: CASSLVGNYNEQFF.

The sample holds a few counts of this clonotype. This chain links TRBV19 with TRBJ2-7; D is ambiguous. Deletions cut 3 bases from V and 2 bases from J, with 5 bases between. CDR3 length equals 12 residues. Germline CDR1 and CDR2: LNHDA and SQIVND (reference sequence). The CDR3 protein is CASSMPPYEQYF. The DNA for the CDR3 is TGTGCCAGTAGTATGCCCCCCTACGAGCAGTACTTC.

V gene TRBV6-2 or TRBV6-3 combines with J gene TRBJ2-7; D not certain. The CDR3 runs to 14 residues. CDR1 is MNHEY and CDR2 is SVGEGT in the germline V gene. Trimming shortened V by 5 bases and J by 2 bases, and 13 bases separated the two germline ends. The CDR3 DNA sequence: TGTGCCAGCAGTAAAATATTACTCCCCTACGAGCAGTACTTC. It specifies CASSKILLPYEQYF.

The sample holds many counts of this clonotype. CDR3 loop: CASNGPGRPQHF. The CDR3 DNA follows: TGTGCCAGCAATGGACCCGGTCGGCCCCAGCATTTT. The J gene is TRBJ1-5, the V gene TRBV12-3 or TRBV12-4, with D uncertain. Trimming shortened V by 7 bases and J by 9 bases, and 13 bases separated the two germline ends. The CDR3 consists of 12 residues.

The genes are TRBV20-1 and TRBJ2-7; 8 nucleotides align to TRBD2. J lost 2 bases, V lost 5 bases, and 11 bases had no gene match. Germline CDR1 DFQATT, CDR2 SNEGSKA (reference sequence). The CDR3 consists of 15 residues. CDR3 sequence (DNA): TGCAGTGCTCAGCTGGACGGGGGGGGTGCCTACGAGCAGTACTTC. Its protein is CSAQLDGGGAYEQYF.

The rearrangement links TRBV27 to TRBJ1-6; no clear D gene. The CDR3 spans 13 residues. CDR1 MNHEY and CDR2 SMNVEV come from the germline V gene (reference sequence). Deletions cut 7 bases from V and 7 bases from J, with 11 bases between. In DNA form, the CDR3 reads TGTGCCAGCACGAGGACGCGGAATTCACCCCTCCACTTT. Its protein is CASTRTRNSPLHF.

Remarks on this clonotype: Given a much more abundant clone one base away, this may be a read error. V gene TRBV5-1 combines with J gene TRBJ2-3, with D perhaps TRBD2 (6 bases). This CDR3 comprises 16 residues. The V and J ends lost 5 bases and 6 bases respectively, with 22 bases between them. CDR1 is SGHRS and CDR2 is YFSETQ in the germline V gene. CDR3 in amino acids: CASSLSSGVPGDTQYF. CDR3 DNA sequence: TGCGCCAGCAGTTTATCGTCGGGGGTACCTGGGGATACGCAGTATTTT.

The CDR3 DNA sequence: TGCAGTGCTAGAGAGCCAGCGGGGGCACCAGATACGCAGTATTTT. It is translated as CSAREPAGAPDTQYF. This chain joins TRBV20-1 and TRBJ2-3, with 8 bases lining up with TRBD2. J gave up 4 bases and V 0 bases, and 6 bases lay outside the gene matches. The CDR3 consists of 15 residues. Germline CDR1 reads DFQATT; CDR2 reads SNEGSKA (reference sequence).

This chain connects TRBV6-2 or TRBV6-3 to TRBJ1-1; D is ambiguous. The CDR3 spans 14 residues. V shed 5 bases and J shed 3 bases, with 13 bases lying between them. The V gene's germline CDR1 is MNHEY and CDR2 SVGEGT. This CDR3 reads CASSRGSWDTEAFF. For the CDR3, the DNA is TGTGCCAGCAGTCGCGGATCTTGGGACACTGAAGCTTTCTTT.

This clonotype showed up just a few times. The chain employs TRBV7-7 and TRBJ2-2; no clear D. The CDR3 is 14 residues long. The V end lost 3 bases, the J end lost 8 bases, and 13 bases lay between the germline ends. Germline CDR1 is SSHAT and CDR2 is FNYEAQ (reference sequence). The CDR3 is CASSFYRNRGELFF. For the CDR3, the DNA is TGTGCCAGCAGCTTCTATCGGAATAGGGGGGAGCTGTTTTTT.